The text below deals with one TCR beta chain. Its binding antigen is unknown. No base qualities exist here, and no much larger clone lies one base off it. TCR CDR3 regions were amplified from genomic DNA by multiplex PCR using the deep immunoSEQ assay. Extracted genomic DNA from each cell subset was distributed evenly across all wells of several immunoSEQ 96-well plates, and each plate was treated as a replicate. For sorted subsets, roughly 200 ng of genomic DNA, equivalent to tens of thousands of T cell genomes, went into each replicate PCR. Purified libraries were measured with a Qubit 3.0 fluorometer, size-checked on a Bioanalyzer 2100, and measured again with the KAPA Library Quantification kit. A separate single-read 150-cycle Illumina NextSeq 550 flow cell was used to sequence each immunoSEQ 96-well plate. Per the original workflow: Because only junctional sequences without quality scores were contained in the immunoSEQ output, filtering matching that applied to full-length reads could not be performed. To assign V/J genes and CDR3, sequences were annotated using PyIR, a Python wrapper for IgBLAST v1.9, with IMGT germline references. Any read was removed if the V/J assignment was weak (E-value above 1e-6), the CDR3 was missing, or the read contained stop codons, out-of-frame junctions, or ambiguous translated residues. V3J clonotypes were defined as sequences sharing the same inferred V gene, J gene, and CDR3 amino acid sequence. Percentage overlap between repertoires was computed as shared unique clonotypes divided by the size of the smaller repertoire. RTK rarefaction, the Chao1 estimator, and Recon v2.1 estimates of unobserved clonotypes were used to assess repertoire richness. Generation probabilities for all TCRbeta clonotypes obtained by the gDNA method from a handful of donors were computed using OLGA. TCRdb took this table from immuneACCESS and kept in-frame rearrangements with V and J called. Such tables lack part of the clones; where checked against another copy, unresolved V genes explain under half of the gap, and the rest is unexplained. D and trimming were read from the DNA, whereas the V and J calls and clone size are those reported in that table. The sample contains some 650,000 clones, 95% to 98% of them found a single time. The top ten constitute approximately 0.057% of the sample.

From a lookup of the germline V gene (reference sequence), CDR1 and CDR2 are SGHNT and YYREEE. Between the V and J ends, shortened by 4 bases and 3 bases respectively, the junction contains 22 bases. Its CDR3 holds 17 amino acids, cysteine through phenylalanine. CDR3 DNA is the only sequence kept; it has 51 bases, read in frame from the first base. Healthy HIV-negative adults with no recently reported acute infections or vaccinations were included as donors. All donors were Caucasian adults living in Nashville, Tennessee, USA. CD4+ T cells were enriched by magnetic negative selection, after which naive cells were positively selected on CD45RA and the negative fraction was taken as the memory subset. Blood was obtained by leukapheresis, after which PBMCs were separated by Ficoll-Histopaque density gradient centrifugation and cryopreserved in liquid nitrogen vapor phase. Analytical flow cytometry was used to check the purity and quantity of each magnetically sorted T cell population. Each sorted fraction had its genomic DNA isolated and then quantified by UV absorbance on a Nanodrop 2000c.

The data were obtained in a study of shared clonotypes between healthy human individuals (dated by TCRdb to the early 2020s). Context from the whole study: The cohort included three men and a couple of women between 18 and 49 years of age. For each donor, three plates each were used for CD4 naive and CD4 memory, two plates were used for CD8 naive, and one plate was used for CD8 memory. To estimate repertoire size and how much clonotype sharing occurs between individuals, the study deeply sequenced the blood TCR repertoires of five healthy adults. Different laboratories and diverse techniques were used to prepare libraries and sequence TCR repertoires, to increase sequencing depth and limit assay-specific biases. Per donor, leukapheresis produced somewhere between about 0.8 and 9 billion PBMCs. The full study reports these points: Higher generation probabilities were observed for clonotypes shared by all four sorted-subset donors than for non-shared clonotypes. Pairwise subsampling led to the expectation that sequencing depth would affect the degree of clonotype sharing among donors. The genetic and exposure-history diversity represented was limited by the small number of donors. Sharing across a few donors was observed for around 4.8% of naive CD4, over 3% of naive CD8, 2% to 2.5% of memory CD4, and around 0.4% of memory CD8 clonotypes. Sampling was restricted to blood, and TCR repertoires in tissue are likely to differ from TCR repertoires in blood. Even with the large sequencing depth, rarefaction of the sorted-subset datasets indicated that sequencing was incomplete. Naive subsets generally had larger estimated clonotype richness than memory subsets did.

The chain employs TRBV5-4 and TRBJ1-2, with a tentative D gene TRBD1 over 5 matching bases. Input material: naive CD4+ T cells sorted from blood. The sample's cell subset or site label, in plain terms: CD45RA+ positively selected. The receptor's source is a woman aged 25 to 39 in good health. The CDR3: CASSGTASPFDYYGYTF. The nucleotides read TGTGCCAGCAGCGGGACGGCTAGTCCGTTTGATTACTATGGCTACACCTTC.